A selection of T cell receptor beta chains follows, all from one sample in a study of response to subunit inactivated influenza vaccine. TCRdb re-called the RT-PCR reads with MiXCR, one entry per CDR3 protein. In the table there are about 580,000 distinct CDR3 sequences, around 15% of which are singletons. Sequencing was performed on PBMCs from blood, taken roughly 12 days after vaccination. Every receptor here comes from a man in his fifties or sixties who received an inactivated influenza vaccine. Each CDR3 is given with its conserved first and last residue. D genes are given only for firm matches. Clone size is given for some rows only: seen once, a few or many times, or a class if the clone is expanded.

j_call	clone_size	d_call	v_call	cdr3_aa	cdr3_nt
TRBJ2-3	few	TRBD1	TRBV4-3	CASSQDRGRITDTQYF	TGCGCCAGCAGCCAGGACAGGGGCAGGATCACAGATACGCAGTATTTT
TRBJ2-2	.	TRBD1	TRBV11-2	CASSSLQGAEENTGELFF	TGTGCCAGCAGCTCCCTCCAGGGGGCTGAAGAGAACACCGGGGAGCTGTTTTTT
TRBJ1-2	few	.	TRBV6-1	CAIRNIGGYTF	TGTGCCATTAGGAACATCGGGGGCTACACCTTC
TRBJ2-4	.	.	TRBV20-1	CSAMTSLVNIQYF	TGCAGTGCTATGACATCCCTAGTAAACATTCAGTACTTC
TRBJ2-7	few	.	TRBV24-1	CATSSGTPDYEQYF	TGTGCCACCAGCTCCGGGACACCCGACTACGAGCAGTACTTC
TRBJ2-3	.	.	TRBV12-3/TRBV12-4	CASSLSTQYF	TGTGCCAGCAGTTTATCCACGCAGTATTTT
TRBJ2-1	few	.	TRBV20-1	CSARTSPETNEQFF	TGCAGTGCTAGAACAAGCCCCGAAACCAATGAGCAGTTCTTC
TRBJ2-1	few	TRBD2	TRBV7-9	CASMTYSGGYNEQFF	TGTGCCAGCATGACGTATAGCGGGGGCTACAATGAGCAGTTCTTC
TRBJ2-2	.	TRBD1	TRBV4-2	CASSQADRGLGELFF	TGTGCCAGCAGCCAAGCGGACAGGGGGCTGGGGGAGCTGTTTTTT
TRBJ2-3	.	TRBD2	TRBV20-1	CSARVAGGTDTQYF	TGCAGTGCTAGAGTAGCGGGAGGGACAGATACGCAGTATTTT
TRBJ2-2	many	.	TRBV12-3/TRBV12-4	CASSLGGGELFF	TGTGCCAGCAGCTTAGGGGGCGGGGAGCTGTTTTTT
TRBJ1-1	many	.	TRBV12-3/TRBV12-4	CASSFDRRTNTEAFF	TGTGCCAGCAGTTTCGACAGGAGGACTAACACTGAAGCTTTCTTT
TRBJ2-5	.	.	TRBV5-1	CASSLPPRETQYF	TGCGCCAGCAGCCTCCCACCTCGCGAGACCCAGTACTTC
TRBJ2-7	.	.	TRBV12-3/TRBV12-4	CASSPQGFHEQYF	TGTGCCAGCAGTCCCCAGGGTTTCCACGAGCAGTACTTC
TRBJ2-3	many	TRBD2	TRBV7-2	CASSLVAGTADTQYF	TGTGCCAGCAGCTTAGTAGCGGGGACCGCAGATACGCAGTATTTT
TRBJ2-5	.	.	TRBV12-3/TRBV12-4	CASSPTLRGQETQYF	TGTGCCAGCAGTCCAACGCTACGGGGGCAAGAGACCCAGTACTTC
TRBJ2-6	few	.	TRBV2	CASSGRRSGANVLTF	TGTGCCAGCAGTGGCAGACGCTCTGGGGCCAACGTCCTGACTTTC
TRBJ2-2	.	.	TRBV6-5	CASSYSRAVNPGELFF	TGTGCCAGCAGTTACTCGAGGGCAGTAAACCCCGGGGAGCTGTTTTTT
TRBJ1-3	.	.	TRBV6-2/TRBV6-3	CASSYSNIMDIFGNTIYF	TGTGCCAGCAGTTACTCGAATATTATGGACATCTTTGGAAACACCATATATTTT
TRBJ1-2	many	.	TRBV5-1	CASSPDGSNYGYTF	TGCGCCAGCAGCCCGGACGGATCTAACTATGGCTACACCTTC
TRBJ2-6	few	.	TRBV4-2	CASSQSWPRGVSGANVLTF	TGTGCCAGCAGCCAATCCTGGCCCAGAGGGGTATCTGGGGCCAACGTCCTGACTTTC
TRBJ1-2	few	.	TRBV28	CASSLVDGNYGYTF	TGTGCCAGCAGTTTGGTAGACGGGAACTATGGCTACACCTTC